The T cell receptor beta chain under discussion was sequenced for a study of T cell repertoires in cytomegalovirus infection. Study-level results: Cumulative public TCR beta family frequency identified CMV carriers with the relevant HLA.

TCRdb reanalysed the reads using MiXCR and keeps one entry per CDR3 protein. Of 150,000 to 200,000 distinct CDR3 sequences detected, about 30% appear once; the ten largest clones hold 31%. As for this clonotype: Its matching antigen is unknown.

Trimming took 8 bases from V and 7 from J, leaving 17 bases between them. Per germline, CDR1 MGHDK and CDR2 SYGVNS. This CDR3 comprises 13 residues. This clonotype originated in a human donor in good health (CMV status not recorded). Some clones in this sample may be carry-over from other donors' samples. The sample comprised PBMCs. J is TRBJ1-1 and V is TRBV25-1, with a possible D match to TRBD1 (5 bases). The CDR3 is CASSLGGSLEAFF. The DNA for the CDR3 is TGTGCCAGCTCCCTGGGGGGTTCCCTTGAAGCTTTCTTT.